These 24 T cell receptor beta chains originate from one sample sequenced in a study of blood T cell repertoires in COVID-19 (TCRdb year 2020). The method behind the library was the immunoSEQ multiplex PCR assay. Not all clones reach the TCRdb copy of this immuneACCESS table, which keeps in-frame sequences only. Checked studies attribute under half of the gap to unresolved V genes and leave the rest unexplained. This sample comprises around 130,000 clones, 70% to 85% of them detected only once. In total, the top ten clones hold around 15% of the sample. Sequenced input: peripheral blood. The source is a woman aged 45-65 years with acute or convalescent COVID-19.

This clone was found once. The CDR3 reads CASSGRTSNHGYTF. CDR3 coding DNA: TGTGCCAGCAGCGGGCGGACTTCAAACCATGGCTACACCTTC. J is TRBJ1-2 and V is TRBV9; no clear D. Trimming took off 3 bases at V and 6 bases at J, with 15 bases between the two ends. This CDR3 spans 14 amino acids. The germline V gene has CDR1 SGDLS and CDR2 YYNGEE.

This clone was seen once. In DNA form, the CDR3 reads TGTGCCAGCAGGATACCGGGGGGGCCGGGGTTCTTC. This encodes CASRIPGGPGFF. The chain has TRBV12-3 or TRBV12-4 and TRBJ2-1; 8 nucleotides agree with TRBD2. With V trimmed by 6 bases and J by 15 bases, 10 bases remained unmatched. The CDR3 has 12 amino acids.

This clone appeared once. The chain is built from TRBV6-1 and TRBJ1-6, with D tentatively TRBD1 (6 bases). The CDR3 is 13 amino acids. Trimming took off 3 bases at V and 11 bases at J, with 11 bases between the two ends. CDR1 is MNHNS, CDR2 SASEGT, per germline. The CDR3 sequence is CASSEGGRPPLHF. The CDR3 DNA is TGTGCCAGCAGTGAGGGGGGGCGTCCACCCCTCCACTTT.

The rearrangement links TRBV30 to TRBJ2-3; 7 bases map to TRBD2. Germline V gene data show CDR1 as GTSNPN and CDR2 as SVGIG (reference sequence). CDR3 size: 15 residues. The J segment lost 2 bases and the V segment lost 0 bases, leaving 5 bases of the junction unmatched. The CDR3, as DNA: TGTGCCTGGAGTGTACAGGCGGGGGTCACAGATACGCAGTATTTT. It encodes CAWSVQAGVTDTQYF. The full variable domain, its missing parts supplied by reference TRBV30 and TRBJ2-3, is SQTIHQWPATLVQPVGSPLSLECTVEGTSNPNLYWYRQAAGRGLQLLFYSVGIGQISSEVPQNLSASRPQDRQFILSSKKLLLSDSGFYLCAWSVQAGVTDTQYFGPGTRLTVL.

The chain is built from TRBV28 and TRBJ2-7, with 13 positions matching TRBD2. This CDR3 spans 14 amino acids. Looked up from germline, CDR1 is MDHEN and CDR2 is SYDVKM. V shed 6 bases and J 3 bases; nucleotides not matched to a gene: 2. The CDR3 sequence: CASSRLAGGYEQYF. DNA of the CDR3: TGTGCCAGCAGCAGACTAGCGGGGGGCTACGAGCAGTACTTC.

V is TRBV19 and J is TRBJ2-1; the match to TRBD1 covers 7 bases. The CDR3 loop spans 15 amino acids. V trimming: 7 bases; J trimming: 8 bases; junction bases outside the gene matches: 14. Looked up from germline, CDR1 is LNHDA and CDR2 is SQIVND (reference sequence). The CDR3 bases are TGTGCCAGTACTACGGGACAGTTTAAAAGGGATGAGCAGTTCTTC. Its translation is CASTTGQFKRDEQFF.

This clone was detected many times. DNA of the CDR3: TGTGCCTTTAAAACTCCGACGACATCGAGCTCCTACGAGCAGTACTTC. Translation: CAFKTPTTSSSYEQYF. V is TRBV30 and J is TRBJ2-7; D is undetermined. Germline V gene lookup returns CDR1 GTSNPN and CDR2 SVGIG (reference sequence). The CDR3 length is 16 residues. V was trimmed by 7 bases and J by 0 bases, leaving 22 bases between them. The whole variable domain, remainder taken from reference TRBV30 and TRBJ2-7, is SQTIHQWPATLVQPVGSPLSLECTVEGTSNPNLYWYRQAAGRGLQLLFYSVGIGQISSEVPQNLSASRPQDRQFILSSKKLLLSDSGFYLCAFKTPTTSSSYEQYFGPGTRLTVT.

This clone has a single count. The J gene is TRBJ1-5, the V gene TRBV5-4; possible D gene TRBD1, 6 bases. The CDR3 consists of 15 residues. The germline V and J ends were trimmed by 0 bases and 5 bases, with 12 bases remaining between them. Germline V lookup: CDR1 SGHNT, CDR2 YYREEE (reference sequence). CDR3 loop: CASSLDPGADQPQHF. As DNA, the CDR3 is TGTGCCAGCAGCTTGGATCCAGGGGCCGATCAGCCCCAGCATTTT. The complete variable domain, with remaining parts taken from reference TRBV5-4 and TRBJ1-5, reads ETGVTQSPTHLIKTRGQQVTLRCSSQSGHNTVSWYQQALGQGPQFIFQYYREEENGRGNFPPRFSGLQFPNYSSELNVNALELDDSALYLCASSLDPGADQPQHFGDGTRLSIL.

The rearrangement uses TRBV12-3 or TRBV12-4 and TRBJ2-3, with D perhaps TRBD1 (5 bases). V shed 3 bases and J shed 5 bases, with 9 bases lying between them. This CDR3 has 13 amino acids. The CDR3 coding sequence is TGTGCCAGCAGTTTTCAGGGTGGAGATACGCAGTATTTT. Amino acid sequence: CASSFQGGDTQYF.

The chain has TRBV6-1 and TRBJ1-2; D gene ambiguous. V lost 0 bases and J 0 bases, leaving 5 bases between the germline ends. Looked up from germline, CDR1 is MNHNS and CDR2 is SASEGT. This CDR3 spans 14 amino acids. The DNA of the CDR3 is TGTGCCAGCAGTGAAGCCGGGGCTAACTATGGCTACACCTTC. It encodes CASSEAGANYGYTF.

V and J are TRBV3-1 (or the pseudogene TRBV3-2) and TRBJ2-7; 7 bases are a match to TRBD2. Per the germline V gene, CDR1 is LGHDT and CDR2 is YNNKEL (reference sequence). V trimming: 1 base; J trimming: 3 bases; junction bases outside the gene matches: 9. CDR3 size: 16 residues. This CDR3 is CASSQGSLGGSYEQYF. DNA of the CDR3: TGTGCCAGCAGCCAAGGAAGTTTGGGGGGGAGCTACGAGCAGTACTTC.

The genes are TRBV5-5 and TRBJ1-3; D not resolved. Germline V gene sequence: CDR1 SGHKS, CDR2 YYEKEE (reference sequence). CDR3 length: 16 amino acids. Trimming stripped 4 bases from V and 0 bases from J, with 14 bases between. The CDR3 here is CASSAASLSSGNTIYF. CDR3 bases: TGTGCCAGCAGCGCGGCCAGCCTTAGCTCTGGAAACACCATATATTTT.

The CDR3 DNA follows: TGTGCCAGCAAACGGGAGGAAAAACTGTTTTTT. It encodes CASKREEKLFF. The chain uses TRBV2 and TRBJ1-4; D is uncertain. V was clipped by 7 bases and J by 8 bases, with 8 bases between them. Per the germline V gene, CDR1 is SNHLY and CDR2 is FYNNEI. CDR3 length: 11 amino acids.

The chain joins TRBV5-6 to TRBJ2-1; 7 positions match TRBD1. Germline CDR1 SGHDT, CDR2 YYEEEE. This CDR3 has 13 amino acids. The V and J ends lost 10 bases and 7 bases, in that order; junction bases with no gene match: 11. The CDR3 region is CASKGALWNEQFF. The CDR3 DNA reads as TGTGCCTCCAAGGGGGCCCTATGGAATGAGCAGTTCTTC.

As DNA, the CDR3 is TGTGCCAGCAGCGTAGGAGGGGACAGTTATTCACCCCTCCACTTT. This encodes CASSVGGDSYSPLHF. The V and J genes are TRBV9 and TRBJ1-6; TRBD1 agrees at 7 bases. There are 15 residues in the CDR3. J lost 8 bases, V lost 0 bases, and 5 bases had no gene match. CDR1 and CDR2 from the germline V gene are SGDLS and YYNGEE.

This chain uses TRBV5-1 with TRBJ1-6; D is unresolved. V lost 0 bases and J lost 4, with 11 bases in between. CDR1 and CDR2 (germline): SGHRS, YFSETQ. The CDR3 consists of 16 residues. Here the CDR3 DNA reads TGCGCCAGCAGCTTGGGCCCTACGGTGTATAATTCACCCCTCCACTTT. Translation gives CASSLGPTVYNSPLHF.

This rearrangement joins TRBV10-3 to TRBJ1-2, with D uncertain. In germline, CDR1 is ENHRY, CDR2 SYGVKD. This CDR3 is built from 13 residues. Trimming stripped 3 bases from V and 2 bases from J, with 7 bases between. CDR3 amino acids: CAISDNRNYGYTF. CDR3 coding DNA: TGTGCCATCAGTGATAACAGAAACTATGGCTACACCTTC.

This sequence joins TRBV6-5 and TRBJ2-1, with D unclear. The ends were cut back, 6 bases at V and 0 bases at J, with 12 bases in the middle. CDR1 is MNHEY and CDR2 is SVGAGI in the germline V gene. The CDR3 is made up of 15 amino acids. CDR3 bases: TGTGCCAGCAGATTCGACACGAGCTCCTACAATGAGCAGTTCTTC. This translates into CASRFDTSSYNEQFF.

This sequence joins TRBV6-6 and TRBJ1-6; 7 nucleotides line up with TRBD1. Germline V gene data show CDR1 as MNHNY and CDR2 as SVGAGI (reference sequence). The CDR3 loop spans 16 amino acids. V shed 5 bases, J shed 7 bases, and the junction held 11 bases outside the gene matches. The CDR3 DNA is TGTGCCAGCAGTCGAGGGGGCCCAAGGGAGAATTCACCCCTCCACTTT. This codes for CASSRGGPRENSPLHF.

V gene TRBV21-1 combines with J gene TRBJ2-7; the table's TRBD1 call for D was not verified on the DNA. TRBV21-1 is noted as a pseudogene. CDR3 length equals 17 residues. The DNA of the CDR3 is TGTGCCAGCAGCGGACGACAGGGGCATAACAGCTCCTACGAGCAGTACTTC. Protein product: CASSGRQGHNSSYEQYF.

CDR3 sequence reads: CASSLSGNTIYF. CDR3 in DNA: TGTGCCAGTAGTCTTTCTGGAAACACCATATATTTT. V and J are TRBV19 and TRBJ1-3; D gene ambiguous. Germline V gives CDR1 LNHDA, CDR2 SQIVND (reference sequence). The CDR3 is 12 residues long. Trimming pared 5 bases from V and 1 base from J, leaving 3 bases between. Full variable domain (missing parts from reference TRBV19 and TRBJ1-3): DGGITQSPKYLFRKEGQNVTLSCEQNLNHDAMYWYRQDPGQGLRLIYYSQIVNDFQKGDIAEGYSVSREKKESFPLTVTSAQKNPTAFYLCASSLSGNTIYFGEGSWLTVV.

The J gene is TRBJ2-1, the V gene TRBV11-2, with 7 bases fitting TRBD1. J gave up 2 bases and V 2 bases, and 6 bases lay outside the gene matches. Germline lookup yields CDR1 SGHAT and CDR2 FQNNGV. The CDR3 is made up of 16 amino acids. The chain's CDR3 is CASSLYRGPPYNEQFF. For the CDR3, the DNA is TGTGCCAGCAGCTTATACAGGGGACCGCCCTACAATGAGCAGTTCTTC.

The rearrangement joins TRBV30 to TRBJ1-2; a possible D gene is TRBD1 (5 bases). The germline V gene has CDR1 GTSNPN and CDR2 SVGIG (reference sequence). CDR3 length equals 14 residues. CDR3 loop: CVAGRWRTNYGYTF. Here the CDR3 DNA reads TGTGTCGCGGGGCGGTGGCGAACGAACTATGGCTACACCTTC. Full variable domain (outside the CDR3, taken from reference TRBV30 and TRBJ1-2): SQTIHQWPATLVQPVGSPLSLECTVEGTSNPNLYWYRQAAGRGLQLLFYSVGIGQISSEVPQNLSASRPQDRQFILSSKKLLLSDSGFYLCVAGRWRTNYGYTFGSGTRLTVV.

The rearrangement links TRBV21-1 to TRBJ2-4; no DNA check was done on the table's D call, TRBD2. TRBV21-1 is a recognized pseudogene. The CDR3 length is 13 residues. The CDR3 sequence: CASSLSLKNIQYF. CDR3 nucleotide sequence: TGTGCCAGCAGCCTGTCACTCAAAAACATTCAGTACTTC.